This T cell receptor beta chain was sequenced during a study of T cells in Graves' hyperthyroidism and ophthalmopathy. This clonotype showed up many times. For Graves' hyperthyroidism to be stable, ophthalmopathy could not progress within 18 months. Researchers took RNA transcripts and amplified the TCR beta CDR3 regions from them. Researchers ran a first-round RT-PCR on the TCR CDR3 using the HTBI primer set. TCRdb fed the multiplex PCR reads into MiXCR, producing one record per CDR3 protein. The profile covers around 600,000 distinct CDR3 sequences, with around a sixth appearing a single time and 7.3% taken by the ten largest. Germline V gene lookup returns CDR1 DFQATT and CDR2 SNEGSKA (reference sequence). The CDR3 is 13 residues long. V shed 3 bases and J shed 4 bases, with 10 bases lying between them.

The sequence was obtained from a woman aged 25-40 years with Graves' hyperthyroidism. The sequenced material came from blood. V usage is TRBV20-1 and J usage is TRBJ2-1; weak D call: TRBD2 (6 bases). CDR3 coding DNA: TGCAGTGCTAGTGCGCGGGAATACAATGAGCAGTTCTTC. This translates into CSASAREYNEQFF.